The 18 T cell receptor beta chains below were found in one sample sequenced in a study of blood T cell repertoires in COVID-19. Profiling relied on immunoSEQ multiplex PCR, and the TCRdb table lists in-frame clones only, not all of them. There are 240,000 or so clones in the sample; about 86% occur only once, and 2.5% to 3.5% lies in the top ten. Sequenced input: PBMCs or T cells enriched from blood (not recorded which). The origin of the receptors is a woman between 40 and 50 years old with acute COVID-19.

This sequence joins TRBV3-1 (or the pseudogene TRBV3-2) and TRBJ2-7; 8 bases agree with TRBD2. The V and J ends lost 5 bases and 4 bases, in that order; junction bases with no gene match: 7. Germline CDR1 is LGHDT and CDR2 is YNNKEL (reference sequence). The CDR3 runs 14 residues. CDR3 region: CASSRAGDRYEQYF. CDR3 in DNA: TGTGCCAGCAGCAGAGCGGGAGATCGATACGAGCAGTACTTC.

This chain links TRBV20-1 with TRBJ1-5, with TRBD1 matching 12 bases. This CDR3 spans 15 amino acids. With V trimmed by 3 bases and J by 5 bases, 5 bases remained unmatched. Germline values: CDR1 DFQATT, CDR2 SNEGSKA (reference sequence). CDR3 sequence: CSASQGQGAYQPQHF. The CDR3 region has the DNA TGCAGTGCTAGTCAGGGACAGGGGGCTTATCAGCCCCAGCATTTT.

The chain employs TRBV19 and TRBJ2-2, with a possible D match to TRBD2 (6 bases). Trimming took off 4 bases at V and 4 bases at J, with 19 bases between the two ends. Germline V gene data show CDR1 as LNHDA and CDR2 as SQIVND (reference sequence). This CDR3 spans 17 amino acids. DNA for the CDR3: TGTGCCAGTAGTACAACTCACGCGGGACGGCTCACCGGGGAGCTGTTTTTT. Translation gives CASSTTHAGRLTGELFF.

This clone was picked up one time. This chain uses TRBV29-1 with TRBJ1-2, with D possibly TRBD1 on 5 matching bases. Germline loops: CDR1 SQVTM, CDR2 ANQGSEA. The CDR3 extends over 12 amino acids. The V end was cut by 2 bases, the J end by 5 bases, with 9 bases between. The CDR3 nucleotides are TGCAGCGTTGAACGCGGGGGATATGGCTACACCTTC. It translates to CSVERGGYGYTF.

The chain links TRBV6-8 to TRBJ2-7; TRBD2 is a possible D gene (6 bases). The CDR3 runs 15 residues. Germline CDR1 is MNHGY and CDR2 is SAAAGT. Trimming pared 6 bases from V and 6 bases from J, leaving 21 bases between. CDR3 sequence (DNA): TGTGCCAGCAGGTGGCCGGTGGGTCCGGGAGCCGAGCAGTACTTC. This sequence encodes CASRWPVGPGAEQYF.

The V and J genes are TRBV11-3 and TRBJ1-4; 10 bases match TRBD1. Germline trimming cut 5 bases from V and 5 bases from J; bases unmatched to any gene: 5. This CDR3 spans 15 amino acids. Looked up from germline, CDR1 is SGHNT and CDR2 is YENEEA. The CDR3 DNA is TGTGCCAGCAGCCCCGGGACAGGGGAAAATGAAAAACTGTTTTTT. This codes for CASSPGTGENEKLFF.

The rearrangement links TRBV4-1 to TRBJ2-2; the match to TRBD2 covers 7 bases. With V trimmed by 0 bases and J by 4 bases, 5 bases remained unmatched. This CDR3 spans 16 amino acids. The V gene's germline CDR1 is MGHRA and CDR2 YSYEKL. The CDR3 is CASSQEGGRVTGELFF. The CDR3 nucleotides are TGCGCCAGCAGCCAAGAAGGCGGGAGAGTCACCGGGGAGCTGTTTTTT.

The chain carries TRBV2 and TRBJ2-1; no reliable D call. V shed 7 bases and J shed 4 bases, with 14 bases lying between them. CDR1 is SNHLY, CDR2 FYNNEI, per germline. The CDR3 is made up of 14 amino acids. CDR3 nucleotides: TGTGCCAGCATCAAGGAGCTCTCTTACAATGAGCAGTTCTTC. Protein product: CASIKELSYNEQFF.

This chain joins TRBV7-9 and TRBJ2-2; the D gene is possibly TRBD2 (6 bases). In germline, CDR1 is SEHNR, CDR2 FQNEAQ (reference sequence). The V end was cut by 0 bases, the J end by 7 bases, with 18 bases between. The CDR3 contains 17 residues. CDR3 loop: CASSLAGGPEKVGELFF. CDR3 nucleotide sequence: TGTGCCAGCAGCTTAGCGGGGGGACCGGAAAAGGTCGGGGAGCTGTTTTTT. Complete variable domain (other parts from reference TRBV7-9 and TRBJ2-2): DTGVSQNPRHKITKRGQNVTFRCDPISEHNRLYWYRQTLGQGPEFLTYFQNEAQLEKSRLLSDRFSAERPKGSFSTLEIQRTEQGDSAMYLCASSLAGGPEKVGELFFGEGSRLTVL.

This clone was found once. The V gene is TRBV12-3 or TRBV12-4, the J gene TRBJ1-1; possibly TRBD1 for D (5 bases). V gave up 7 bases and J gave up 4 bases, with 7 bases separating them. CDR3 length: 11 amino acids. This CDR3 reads CASNRGTEAFF. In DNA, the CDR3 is TGTGCCAGCAATAGGGGCACTGAAGCTTTCTTT.

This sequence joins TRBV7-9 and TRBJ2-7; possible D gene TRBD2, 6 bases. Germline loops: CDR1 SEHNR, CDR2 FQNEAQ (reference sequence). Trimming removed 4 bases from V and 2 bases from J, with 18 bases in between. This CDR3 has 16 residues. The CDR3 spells CASSSPETSVPYEQYF. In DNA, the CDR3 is TGTGCCAGCAGCTCCCCCGAGACTAGTGTTCCCTACGAGCAGTACTTC.

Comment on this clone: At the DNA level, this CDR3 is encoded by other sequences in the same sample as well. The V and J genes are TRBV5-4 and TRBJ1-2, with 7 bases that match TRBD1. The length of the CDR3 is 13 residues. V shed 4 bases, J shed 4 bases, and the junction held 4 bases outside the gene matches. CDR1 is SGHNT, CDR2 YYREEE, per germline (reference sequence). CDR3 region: CASSLTGSYGYTF. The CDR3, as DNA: TGTGCCAGCAGCCTGACAGGGAGCTATGGCTACACCTTC.

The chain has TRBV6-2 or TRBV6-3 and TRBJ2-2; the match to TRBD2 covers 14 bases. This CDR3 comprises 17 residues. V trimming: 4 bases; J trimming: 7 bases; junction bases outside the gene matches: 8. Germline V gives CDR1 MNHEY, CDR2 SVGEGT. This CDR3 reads CASSSPGLAGVVGELFF. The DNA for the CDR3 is TGTGCCAGCAGTTCCCCGGGACTAGCGGGAGTTGTCGGGGAGCTGTTTTTT.

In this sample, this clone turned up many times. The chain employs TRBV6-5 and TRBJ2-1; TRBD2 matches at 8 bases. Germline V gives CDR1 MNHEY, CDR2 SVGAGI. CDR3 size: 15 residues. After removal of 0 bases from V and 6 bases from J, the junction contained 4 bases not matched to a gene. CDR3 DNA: TGTGCCAGCAGTTACTCAGCGGGAGTTTTCAATGAGCAGTTCTTC. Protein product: CASSYSAGVFNEQFF.

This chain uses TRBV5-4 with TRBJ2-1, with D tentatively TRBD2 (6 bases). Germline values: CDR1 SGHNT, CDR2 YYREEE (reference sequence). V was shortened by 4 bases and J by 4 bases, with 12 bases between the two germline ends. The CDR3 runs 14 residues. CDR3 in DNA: TGTGCCAGCAGCGGTAGCGGAGCGTACAATGAGCAGTTCTTC. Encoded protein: CASSGSGAYNEQFF. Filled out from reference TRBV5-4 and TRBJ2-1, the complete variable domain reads ETGVTQSPTHLIKTRGQQVTLRCSSQSGHNTVSWYQQALGQGPQFIFQYYREEENGRGNFPPRFSGLQFPNYSSELNVNALELDDSALYLCASSGSGAYNEQFFGPGTRLTVL.

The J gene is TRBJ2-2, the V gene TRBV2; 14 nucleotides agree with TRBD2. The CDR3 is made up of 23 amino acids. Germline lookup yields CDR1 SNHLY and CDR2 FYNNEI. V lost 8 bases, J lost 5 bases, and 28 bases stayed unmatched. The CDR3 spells CASPPLGLAGGPMRGSKTGELFF. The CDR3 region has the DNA TGTGCCAGCCCCCCTCTAGGACTAGCGGGAGGACCTATGCGTGGATCAAAGACCGGGGAGCTGTTTTTT.

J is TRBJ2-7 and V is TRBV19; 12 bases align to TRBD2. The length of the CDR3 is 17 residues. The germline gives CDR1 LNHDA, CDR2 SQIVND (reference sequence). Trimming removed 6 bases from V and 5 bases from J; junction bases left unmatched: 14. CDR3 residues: CASSLGGGLAGLDEQYF. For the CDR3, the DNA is TGTGCCAGTAGCCTCGGTGGAGGACTAGCGGGATTGGACGAGCAGTACTTC.

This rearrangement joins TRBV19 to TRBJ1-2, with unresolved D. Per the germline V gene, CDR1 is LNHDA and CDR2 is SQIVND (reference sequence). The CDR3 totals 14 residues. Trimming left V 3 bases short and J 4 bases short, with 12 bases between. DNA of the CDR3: TGTGCCAGTAGTATTGGCGGGGAGTTCTATGGCTACACCTTC. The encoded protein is CASSIGGEFYGYTF.